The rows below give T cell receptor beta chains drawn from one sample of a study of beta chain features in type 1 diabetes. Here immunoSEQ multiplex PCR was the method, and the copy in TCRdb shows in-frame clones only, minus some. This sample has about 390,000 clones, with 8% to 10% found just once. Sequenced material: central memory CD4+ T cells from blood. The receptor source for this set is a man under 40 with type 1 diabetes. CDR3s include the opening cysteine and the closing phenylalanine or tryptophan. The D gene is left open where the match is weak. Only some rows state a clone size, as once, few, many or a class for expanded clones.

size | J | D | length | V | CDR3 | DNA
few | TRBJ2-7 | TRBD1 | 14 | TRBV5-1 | CASSSTGGGYEQYF | TGCGCCAGCAGCTCGACAGGGGGTGGCTACGAGCAGTACTTC
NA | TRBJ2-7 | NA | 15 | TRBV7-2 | CASSSPMPRGNEQYF | TGTGCCAGCAGCTCCCCGATGCCTCGCGGAAACGAGCAGTACTTC
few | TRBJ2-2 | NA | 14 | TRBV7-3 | CASSLARGTGELFF | TGTGCCAGCAGCTTAGCCCGGGGAACCGGGGAGCTGTTTTTT
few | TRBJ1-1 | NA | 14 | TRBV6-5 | CASSLQGGGTEAFF | TGTGCCAGCAGTCTCCAGGGCGGTGGCACTGAAGCTTTCTTT
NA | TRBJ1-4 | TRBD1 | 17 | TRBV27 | CASSFVLPQGAGEKLFF | TGTGCCAGCAGTTTTGTTTTGCCACAGGGGGCAGGTGAAAAACTGTTTTTT
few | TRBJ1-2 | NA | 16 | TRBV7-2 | CASSLRGGKEGVGYTF | TGTGCCAGCAGCCTGAGAGGGGGGAAGGAAGGTGTTGGCTACACCTTC
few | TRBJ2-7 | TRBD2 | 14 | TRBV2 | CASKSGRTSYEQYF | TGTGCCAGCAAGAGCGGGAGGACCTCCTACGAGCAGTACTTC
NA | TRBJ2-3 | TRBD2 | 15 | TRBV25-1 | CASSARGGEADTQYF | TGTGCCAGCAGTGCGCGGGGGGGAGAGGCAGATACGCAGTATTTT
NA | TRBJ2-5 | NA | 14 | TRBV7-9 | CASSSTGFQETQYF | TGTGCCAGCAGCTCGACAGGTTTCCAAGAGACCCAGTACTTC
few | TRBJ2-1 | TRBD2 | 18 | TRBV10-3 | CASSSPLAGAYSYNEQFF | TGTGCCAGCAGTTCCCCCTTAGCGGGAGCCTACTCCTACAATGAGCAGTTCTTC
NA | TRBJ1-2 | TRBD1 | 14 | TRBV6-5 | CASSRDSTSYGYTF | TGTGCCAGCAGTCGGGACAGCACTTCTTATGGCTACACCTTC
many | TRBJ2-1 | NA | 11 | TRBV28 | CACGAWDEQFF | TGTGCCTGCGGGGCTTGGGATGAGCAGTTCTTC
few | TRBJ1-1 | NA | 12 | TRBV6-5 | CASSYSGAEAFF | TGTGCCAGCAGTTACTCGGGGGCTGAAGCTTTCTTT
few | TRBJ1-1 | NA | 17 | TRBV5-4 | CASSFALRPTGNTEAFF | TGTGCCAGCAGCTTTGCCCTAAGGCCGACAGGGAACACTGAAGCTTTCTTT
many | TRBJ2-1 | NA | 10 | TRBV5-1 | CASREEVEFF | TGCGCCAGCCGCGAAGAGGTAGAGTTCTTC
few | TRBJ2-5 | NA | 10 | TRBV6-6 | CASSEETQYF | TGTGCCAGCAGTGAAGAGACCCAGTACTTC
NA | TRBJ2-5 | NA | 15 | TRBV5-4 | CASSQDLGRSETQYF | TGCGCCAGCAGCCAAGATTTAGGGCGTTCCGAGACCCAGTACTTC
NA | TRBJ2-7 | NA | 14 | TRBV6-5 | CASSYGQGTYEQYF | TGTGCCAGCAGTTACGGGCAGGGCACCTACGAGCAGTACTTC
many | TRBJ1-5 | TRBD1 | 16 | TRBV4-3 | CASSQDLGQANQPQHF | TGCGCCAGCAGCCAAGATCTGGGACAGGCGAATCAGCCCCAGCATTTT
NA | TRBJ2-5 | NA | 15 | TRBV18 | CASSPVASAGETQYF | TGTGCCAGCTCACCAGTGGCGTCGGCGGGGGAGACCCAGTACTTC
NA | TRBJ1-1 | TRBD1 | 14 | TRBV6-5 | CASSPGTVGTEAFF | TGTGCCAGCAGCCCCGGGACAGTGGGAACTGAAGCTTTCTTT
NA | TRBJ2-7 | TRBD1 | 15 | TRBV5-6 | CASSFDRDPSREQYF | TGTGCCAGCAGCTTCGACAGGGACCCCTCGAGGGAGCAGTACTTC
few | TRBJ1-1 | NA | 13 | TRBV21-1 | CASSSSPNTEAFF | TGTGCCAGCAGCAGTTCCCCGAACACTGAAGCTTTCTTT
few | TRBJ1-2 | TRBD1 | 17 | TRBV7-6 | CASSLGQGLTTNYGYTF | TGTGCCAGCAGCTTAGGACAGGGACTAACGACTAACTATGGCTACACCTTC
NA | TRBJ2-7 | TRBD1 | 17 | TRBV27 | CASSHLTGWPSSYEQYF | TGTGCCAGCAGCCATTTGACAGGGTGGCCCTCCTCCTACGAGCAGTACTTC
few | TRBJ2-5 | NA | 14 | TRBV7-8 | CASSLGASQETQYF | TGTGCCAGCAGCTTAGGAGCGTCCCAAGAGACCCAGTACTTC
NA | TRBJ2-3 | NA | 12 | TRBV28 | CASSLLPDTQYF | TGTGCCAGCAGTTTGTTGCCAGATACGCAGTATTTT
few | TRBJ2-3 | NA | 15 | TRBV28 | CASSLSPSRTDTQYF | TGTGCCAGCAGTTTAAGCCCTAGCCGCACAGATACGCAGTATTTT
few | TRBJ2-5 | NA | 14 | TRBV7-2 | CASSPNRDQETQYF | TGTGCCAGCAGCCCAAACAGGGACCAAGAGACCCAGTACTTC
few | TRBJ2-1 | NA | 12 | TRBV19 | CASSSRAYEQFF | TGTGCCAGTAGTAGCCGAGCGTATGAGCAGTTCTTC
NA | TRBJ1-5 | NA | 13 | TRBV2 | CASSGQSNQPQHF | TGTGCCAGCAGCGGACAGTCCAATCAGCCCCAGCATTTT
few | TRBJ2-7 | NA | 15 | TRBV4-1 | CASSPSLGRNYEQYF | TGCGCCAGCAGCCCGTCGCTCGGACGGAACTACGAGCAGTACTTC
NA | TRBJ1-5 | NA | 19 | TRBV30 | CAWSVGRVTGDYSNQPQHF | TGTGCCTGGAGTGTCGGTCGGGTTACAGGCGATTATAGCAATCAGCCCCAGCATTTT
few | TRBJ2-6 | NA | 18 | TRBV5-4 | CASSPGPPPPSGANVLTF | TGTGCCAGCAGCCCGGGACCGCCTCCCCCTTCTGGGGCCAACGTCCTGACTTTC
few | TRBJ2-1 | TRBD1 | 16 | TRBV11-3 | CASSLTKGAGYNEQFF | TGTGCCAGCAGCCTTACAAAGGGGGCAGGTTACAATGAGCAGTTCTTC
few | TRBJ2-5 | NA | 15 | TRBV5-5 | CASTPGIASDETQYF | TGTGCCAGCACCCCTGGTATAGCCAGCGACGAGACCCAGTACTTC
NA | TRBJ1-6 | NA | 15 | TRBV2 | CASSPQAEDNSPLHF | TGTGCCAGCAGCCCCCAGGCTGAGGATAATTCACCCCTCCACTTT
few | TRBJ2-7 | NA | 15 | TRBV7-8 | CASSFGAGVIYEQYF | TGTGCCAGCAGCTTTGGGGCAGGGGTCATCTACGAGCAGTACTTC
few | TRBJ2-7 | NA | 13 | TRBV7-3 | CASSRDGAYEQYF | TGTGCCAGCAGTCGGGACGGCGCCTACGAGCAGTACTTC
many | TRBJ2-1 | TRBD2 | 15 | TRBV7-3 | CASSLTGTSGGEQFF | TGTGCCAGCAGCTTGACCGGGACTAGCGGTGGTGAGCAGTTCTTC
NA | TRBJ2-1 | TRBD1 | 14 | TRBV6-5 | CASTPGTERNEQFF | TGTGCCAGCACACCCGGGACAGAGAGGAATGAGCAGTTCTTC
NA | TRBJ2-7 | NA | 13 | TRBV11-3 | CASSLSAGDEQYF | TGTGCCAGCAGCTTATCTGCAGGGGACGAGCAGTACTTC
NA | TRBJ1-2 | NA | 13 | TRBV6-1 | CASASGQNYGYTF | TGTGCCAGCGCATCTGGACAAAACTATGGCTACACCTTC
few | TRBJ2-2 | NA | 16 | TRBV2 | CASSEERGTATGELFF | TGTGCCAGCAGTGAAGAGAGGGGGACGGCCACCGGGGAGCTGTTTTTT
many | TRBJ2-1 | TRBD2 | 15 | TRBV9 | CASSTQAGGTNEQFF | TGTGCCAGCAGCACCCAAGCGGGGGGAACCAATGAGCAGTTCTTC
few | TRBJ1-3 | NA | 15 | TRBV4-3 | CASSQGVAGGNTIYF | TGCGCCAGCAGCCAAGGGGTGGCAGGAGGAAACACCATATATTTT
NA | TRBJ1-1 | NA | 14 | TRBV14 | CASSPRLGITEAFF | TGTGCCAGCAGCCCTCGGCTTGGGATAACTGAAGCTTTCTTT
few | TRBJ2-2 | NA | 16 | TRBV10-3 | CAITATAETNTGELFF | TGTGCCATCACTGCAACAGCCGAAACGAACACCGGGGAGCTGTTTTTT
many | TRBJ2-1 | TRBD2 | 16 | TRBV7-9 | CASSVLGTSVGHEQFF | TGTGCCAGCAGCGTCCTGGGGACTAGCGTTGGTCATGAGCAGTTCTTC
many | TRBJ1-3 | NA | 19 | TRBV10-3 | CAISDGVRKNERTGNTIYF | TGTGCCATCAGTGACGGTGTCAGAAAGAACGAGAGAACTGGAAACACCATATATTTT
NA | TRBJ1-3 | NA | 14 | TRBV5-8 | CASSLDVSGNTIYF | TGTGCCAGCAGCCTAGATGTCTCTGGAAACACCATATATTTT
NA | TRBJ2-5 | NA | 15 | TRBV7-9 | CASSSDFFEGETQYF | TGTGCCAGCAGCTCCGACTTCTTTGAGGGGGAGACCCAGTACTTC
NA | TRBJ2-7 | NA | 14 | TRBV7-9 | CASIPQGSRYEQYF | TGTGCCAGCATCCCGCAGGGGAGCCGCTACGAGCAGTACTTC
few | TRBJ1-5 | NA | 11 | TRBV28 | CASARGQPQHF | TGTGCCAGCGCTAGGGGCCAGCCCCAGCATTTT
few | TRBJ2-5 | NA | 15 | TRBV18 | CASSPAAVGRETQYF | TGTGCCAGCTCACCAGCAGCGGTCGGCAGGGAGACCCAGTACTTC
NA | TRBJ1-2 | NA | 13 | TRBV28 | CASSPTGNYGYTF | TGTGCCAGCAGTCCCACGGGCAACTATGGCTACACCTTC
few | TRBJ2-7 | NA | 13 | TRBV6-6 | CASSYPTLSEQYF | TGTGCCAGCAGTTACCCGACCCTCTCCGAGCAGTACTTC
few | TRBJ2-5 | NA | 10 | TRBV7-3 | CASGLETQYF | TGTGCCAGCGGGCTCGAGACCCAGTACTTC
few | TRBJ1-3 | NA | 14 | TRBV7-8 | CASSFSGSGNTIYF | TGTGCCAGCAGCTTCTCGGGTTCTGGAAACACCATATATTTT
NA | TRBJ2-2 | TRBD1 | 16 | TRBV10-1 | CASSAPGQGAPGELFF | TGCGCCAGCAGTGCCCCGGGACAGGGGGCGCCCGGGGAGCTGTTTTTT